This is a list of T cell receptor beta chains from one sample in a study of blood T cell repertoires in COVID-19. The table came from immunoSEQ multiplex PCR; TCRdb's copy has only in-frame clones and leaves some out. This sample has 70,000 to 80,000 clones, with approximately 80% found just once. The sample taken for sequencing was peripheral blood. These receptors were taken from a man aged 50 or older with acute or convalescent COVID-19. Both conserved end residues are part of each CDR3. The D gene is left open where the match is weak. Clone size appears in some rows only: once, few, many, or a class for an expanded clone.

j_gene	v_gene	d_gene	len	abundance	CDR3aa	CDR3nt
TRBJ2-6	TRBV6-1	NA	15	NA	CASSDPGTGANVLTF	TGTGCCAGCAGTGATCCAGGGACTGGGGCCAACGTCCTGACTTTC
TRBJ2-5	TRBV5-1	NA	16	NA	CASSQGSGAGPETQYF	TGCGCCAGCAGCCAGGGGAGCGGAGCAGGCCCAGAGACCCAGTACTTC
TRBJ1-2	TRBV4-1	NA	14	NA	CASSQRDKLYGYTF	TGCGCCAGCAGCCAACGGGACAAACTCTATGGCTACACCTTC
TRBJ2-5	TRBV3-1/TRBV3-2	NA	15	NA	CASSQDQANQETQYF	TGTGCCAGCAGCCAGGATCAGGCCAACCAAGAGACCCAGTACTTC
TRBJ1-4	TRBV12-3/TRBV12-4	NA	13	once	CASSFQYGEKLFF	TGTGCCAGCAGTTTCCAATACGGTGAAAAACTGTTTTTT
TRBJ1-5	TRBV19	TRBD1	17	NA	CASSSPPGQGAGQPQHF	TGTGCCAGTAGTTCCCCACCTGGACAGGGGGCGGGGCAGCCCCAGCATTTT
TRBJ2-7	TRBV5-1	TRBD2	15	NA	CASSLISGSVYEQYF	TGCGCCAGCAGCTTGATCAGCGGGAGTGTCTACGAGCAGTACTTC
TRBJ1-4	TRBV28	TRBD1	14	NA	CASSSGQENEKLFF	TGTGCCAGCAGTTCCGGACAGGAAAATGAAAAACTGTTTTTT
TRBJ2-2	TRBV5-4	TRBD1	15	NA	CASSPGQGTIGELFF	TGTGCCAGCAGCCCGGGACAGGGCACGATCGGGGAGCTGTTTTTT
TRBJ1-2	TRBV28	NA	12	NA	CASSGQRDGYTF	TGTGCCAGCAGTGGACAGAGGGATGGCTACACCTTC
TRBJ1-6	TRBV3-1/TRBV3-2	NA	15	once	CASSQMTSVRSPLHF	TGTGCCAGCAGCCAAATGACTTCTGTAAGGTCCCCCCTCCACTTT
TRBJ2-1	TRBV19	NA	16	NA	CASSIFATRGFDEQFF	TGTGCCAGTAGTATATTTGCTACCCGCGGGTTCGATGAGCAGTTCTTC
TRBJ1-1	TRBV6-4	TRBD1	14	NA	CASSDTGEGAEAFF	TGTGCCAGCAGCGATACAGGGGAAGGCGCTGAAGCTTTCTTT
TRBJ1-2	TRBV25-1	TRBD1	14	NA	CASSVAGGSRGYTF	TGTGCCAGCAGTGTTGCAGGGGGATCGAGGGGCTACACCTTC
TRBJ2-2	TRBV4-2	TRBD2	18	NA	CASSQGGGGGLYTGELFF	TGTGCCAGCAGCCAAGGGGGAGGCGGGGGACTTTACACCGGGGAGCTGTTTTTT
TRBJ2-5	TRBV15	NA	14	few	CATSRDSPQETQYF	TGTGCCACCAGCAGGGACAGCCCACAAGAGACCCAGTACTTC
TRBJ1-5	TRBV4-1	NA	17	NA	CASSQEGFAGFNQPQHF	TGCGCCAGCAGCCAAGAAGGGTTCGCGGGTTTCAATCAGCCCCAGCATTTT
TRBJ2-7	TRBV5-1	NA	14	NA	CASSLAVPAYEQYF	TGCGCCAGCAGCTTGGCAGTACCCGCCTACGAGCAGTACTTC
TRBJ1-1	TRBV14	NA	13	NA	CASSQGPNTEAFF	TGTGCCAGCAGCCAAGGTCCAAATACTGAAGCTTTCTTT
TRBJ1-2	TRBV18	NA	16	NA	CASSPPGGLHLGGYTF	TGTGCCAGCTCACCACCTGGGGGCCTACACCTTGGGGGCTACACCTTC
TRBJ2-2	TRBV7-6	NA	19	NA	CASSFTGRGGPSNTGELFF	TGTGCCAGCAGCTTCACGGGAAGAGGGGGTCCCTCGAACACCGGGGAGCTGTTTTTT
TRBJ2-7	TRBV7-8	TRBD2	14	once	CASSWREDAYEQYF	TGTGCCAGCAGCTGGCGGGAGGACGCCTACGAGCAGTACTTC
TRBJ1-5	TRBV4-1	NA	15	once	CASSQTGKGNQPQHF	TGCGCCAGCAGCCAAACAGGGAAAGGGAATCAGCCCCAGCATTTT
TRBJ1-6	TRBV4-3	NA	13	NA	CASSQDGGSPLHF	TGCGCCAGCAGCCAAGATGGGGGGTCGCCCCTCCACTTT